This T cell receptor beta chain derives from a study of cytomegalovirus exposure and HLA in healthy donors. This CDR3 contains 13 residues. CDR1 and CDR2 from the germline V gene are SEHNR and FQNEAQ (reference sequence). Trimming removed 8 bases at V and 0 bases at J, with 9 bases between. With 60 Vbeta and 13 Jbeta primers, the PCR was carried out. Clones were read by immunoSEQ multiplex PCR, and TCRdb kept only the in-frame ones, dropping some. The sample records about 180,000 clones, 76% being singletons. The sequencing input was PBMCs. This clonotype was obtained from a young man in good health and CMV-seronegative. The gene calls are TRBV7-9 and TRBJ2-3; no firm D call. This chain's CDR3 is CASVEQSTDTQYF. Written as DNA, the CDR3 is TGTGCCAGCGTAGAGCAAAGCACAGATACGCAGTATTTT.